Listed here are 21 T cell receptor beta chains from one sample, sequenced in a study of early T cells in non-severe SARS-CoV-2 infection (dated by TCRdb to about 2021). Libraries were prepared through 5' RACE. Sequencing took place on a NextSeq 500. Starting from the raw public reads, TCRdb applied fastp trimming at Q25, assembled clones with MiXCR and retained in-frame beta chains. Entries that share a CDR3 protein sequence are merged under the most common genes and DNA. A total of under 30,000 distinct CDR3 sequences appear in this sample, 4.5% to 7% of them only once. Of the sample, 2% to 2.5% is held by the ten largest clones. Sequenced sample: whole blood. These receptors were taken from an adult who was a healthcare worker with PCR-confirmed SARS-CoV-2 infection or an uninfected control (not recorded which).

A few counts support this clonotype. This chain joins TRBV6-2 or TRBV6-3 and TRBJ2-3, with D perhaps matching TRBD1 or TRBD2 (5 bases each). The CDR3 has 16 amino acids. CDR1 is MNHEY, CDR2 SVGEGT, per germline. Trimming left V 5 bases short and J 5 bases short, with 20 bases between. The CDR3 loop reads CASSHPPRGLRDTQYF. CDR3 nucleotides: TGTGCCAGCAGTCATCCCCCCCGGGGCCTGAGAGATACGCAGTATTTT.

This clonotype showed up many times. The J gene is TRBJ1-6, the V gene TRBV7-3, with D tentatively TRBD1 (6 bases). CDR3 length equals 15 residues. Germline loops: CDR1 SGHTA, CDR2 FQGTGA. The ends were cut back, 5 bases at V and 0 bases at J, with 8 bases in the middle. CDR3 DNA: TGTGCCAGCAGCATGGACAGCTCCTATAATTCACCCCTCCACTTT. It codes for CASSMDSSYNSPLHF.

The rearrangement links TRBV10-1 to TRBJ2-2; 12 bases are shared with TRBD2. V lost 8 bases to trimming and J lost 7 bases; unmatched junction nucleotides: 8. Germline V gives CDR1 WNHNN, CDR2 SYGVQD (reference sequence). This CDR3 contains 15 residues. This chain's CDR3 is CASGRLAGDVGELFF. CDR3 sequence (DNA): TGCGCCAGCGGCCGACTAGCGGGGGATGTCGGGGAGCTGTTTTTT.

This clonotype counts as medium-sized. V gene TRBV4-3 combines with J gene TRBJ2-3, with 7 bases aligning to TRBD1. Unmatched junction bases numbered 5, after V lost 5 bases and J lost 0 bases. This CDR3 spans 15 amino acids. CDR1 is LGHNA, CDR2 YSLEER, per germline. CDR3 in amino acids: CASSSRGLSTDTQYF. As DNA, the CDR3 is TGCGCCAGCAGCTCTAGGGGGCTTAGCACAGATACGCAGTATTTT.

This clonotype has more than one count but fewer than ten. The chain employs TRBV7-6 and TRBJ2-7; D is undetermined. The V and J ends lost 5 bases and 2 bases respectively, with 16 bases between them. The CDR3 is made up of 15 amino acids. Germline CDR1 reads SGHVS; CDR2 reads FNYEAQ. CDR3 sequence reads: CASSPHVPGTYEQYF. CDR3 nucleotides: TGTGCCAGCAGCCCCCATGTCCCCGGTACCTACGAGCAGTACTTC.

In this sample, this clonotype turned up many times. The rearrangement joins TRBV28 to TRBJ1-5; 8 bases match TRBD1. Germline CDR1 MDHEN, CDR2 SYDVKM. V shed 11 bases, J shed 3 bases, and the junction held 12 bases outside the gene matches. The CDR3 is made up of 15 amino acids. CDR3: CAGSLRDRFNQPQHF. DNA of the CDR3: TGTGCCGGATCCCTCAGGGACAGGTTCAATCAGCCCCAGCATTTT. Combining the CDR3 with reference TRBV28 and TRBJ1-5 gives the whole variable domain DVKVTQSSRYLVKRTGEKVFLECVQDMDHENMFWYRQDPGLGLRLIYFSYDVKMKEKGDIPEGYSVSREKKERFSLILESASTNQTSMYLCAGSLRDRFNQPQHFGDGTRLSIL.

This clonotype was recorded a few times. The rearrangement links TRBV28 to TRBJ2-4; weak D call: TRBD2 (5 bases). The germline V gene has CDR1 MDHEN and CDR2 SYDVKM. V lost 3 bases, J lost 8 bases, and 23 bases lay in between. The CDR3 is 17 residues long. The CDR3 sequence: CASSLSALKQSGYIQYF. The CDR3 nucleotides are TGTGCCAGCAGTTTGTCGGCCCTCAAACAGAGCGGATACATTCAGTACTTC. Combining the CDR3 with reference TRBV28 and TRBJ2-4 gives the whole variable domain DVKVTQSSRYLVKRTGEKVFLECVQDMDHENMFWYRQDPGLGLRLIYFSYDVKMKEKGDIPEGYSVSREKKERFSLILESASTNQTSMYLCASSLSALKQSGYIQYFGAGTRLSVL.

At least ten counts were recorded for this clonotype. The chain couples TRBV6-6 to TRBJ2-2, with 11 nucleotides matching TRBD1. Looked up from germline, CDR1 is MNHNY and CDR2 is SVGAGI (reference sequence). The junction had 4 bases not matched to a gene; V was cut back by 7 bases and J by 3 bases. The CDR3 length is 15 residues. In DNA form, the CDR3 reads TGTGCCAGCAAGCGGGACAGGGGGGACACCGGGGAGCTGTTTTTT. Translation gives CASKRDRGDTGELFF.

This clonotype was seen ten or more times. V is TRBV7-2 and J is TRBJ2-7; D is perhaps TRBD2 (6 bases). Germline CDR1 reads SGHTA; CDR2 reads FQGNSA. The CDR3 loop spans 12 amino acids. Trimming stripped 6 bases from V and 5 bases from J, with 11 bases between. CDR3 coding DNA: TGTGCCAGCAGGTCGGGACTTAACGAGCAGTACTTC. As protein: CASRSGLNEQYF.

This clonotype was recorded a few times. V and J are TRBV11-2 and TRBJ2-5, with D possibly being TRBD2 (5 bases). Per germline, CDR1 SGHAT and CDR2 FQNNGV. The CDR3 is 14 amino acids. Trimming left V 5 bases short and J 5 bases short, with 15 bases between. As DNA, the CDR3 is TGTGCCAGCAGCCCACTAGAACCTCGCGAGACCCAGTACTTC. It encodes CASSPLEPRETQYF. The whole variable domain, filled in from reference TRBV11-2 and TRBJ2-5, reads EAGVAQSPRYKIIEKRQSVAFWCNPISGHATLYWYQQILGQGPKLLIQFQNNGVVDDSQLPKDRFSAERLKGVDSTLKIQPAKLEDSAVYLCASSPLEPRETQYFGPGTRLLVL.

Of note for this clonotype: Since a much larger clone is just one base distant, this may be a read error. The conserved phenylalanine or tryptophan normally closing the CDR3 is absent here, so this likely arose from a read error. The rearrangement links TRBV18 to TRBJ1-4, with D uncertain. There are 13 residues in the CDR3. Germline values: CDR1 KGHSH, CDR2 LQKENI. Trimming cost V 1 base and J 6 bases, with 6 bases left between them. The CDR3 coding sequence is TGTGCCAGCTCACCACTCCGAGATGAAAAACTGTTTTCT. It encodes CASSPLRDEKLFS.

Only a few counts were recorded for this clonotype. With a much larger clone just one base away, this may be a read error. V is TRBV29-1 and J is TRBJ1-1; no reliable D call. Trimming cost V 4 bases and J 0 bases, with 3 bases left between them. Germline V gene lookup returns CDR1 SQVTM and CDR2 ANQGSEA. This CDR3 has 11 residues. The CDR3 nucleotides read TGCAGCGTTGCCCTGAACACTGAAGCTTTCTTT. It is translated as CSVALNTEAFF.

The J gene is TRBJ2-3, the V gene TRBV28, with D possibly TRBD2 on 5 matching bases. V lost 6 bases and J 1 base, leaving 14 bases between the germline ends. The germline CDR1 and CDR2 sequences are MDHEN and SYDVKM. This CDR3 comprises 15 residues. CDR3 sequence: CASSPGWGGTDTQYF. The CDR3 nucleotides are TGTGCCAGCAGCCCAGGCTGGGGAGGCACAGATACGCAGTATTTT. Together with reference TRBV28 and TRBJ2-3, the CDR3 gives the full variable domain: DVKVTQSSRYLVKRTGEKVFLECVQDMDHENMFWYRQDPGLGLRLIYFSYDVKMKEKGDIPEGYSVSREKKERFSLILESASTNQTSMYLCASSPGWGGTDTQYFGPGTRLTVL.

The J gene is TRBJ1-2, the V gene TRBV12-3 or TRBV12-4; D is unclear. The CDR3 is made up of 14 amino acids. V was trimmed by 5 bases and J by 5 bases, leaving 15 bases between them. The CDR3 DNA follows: TGTGCCAGCAGTCCTGATCGGGTGGGGTATGGCTACACCTTC. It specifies CASSPDRVGYGYTF.

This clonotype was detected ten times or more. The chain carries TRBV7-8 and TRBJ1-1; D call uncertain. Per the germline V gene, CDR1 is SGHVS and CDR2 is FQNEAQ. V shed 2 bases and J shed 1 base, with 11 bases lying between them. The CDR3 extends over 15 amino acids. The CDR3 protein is CASSLIGMGNTEAFF. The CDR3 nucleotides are TGTGCCAGCAGCTTAATAGGGATGGGGAACACTGAAGCTTTCTTT.

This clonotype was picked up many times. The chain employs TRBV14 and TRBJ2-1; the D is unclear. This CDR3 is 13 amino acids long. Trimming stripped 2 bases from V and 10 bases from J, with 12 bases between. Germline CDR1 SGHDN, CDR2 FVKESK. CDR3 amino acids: CASSQTRALEQFF. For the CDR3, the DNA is TGTGCCAGCAGCCAAACCCGGGCCCTGGAGCAGTTCTTC.

The CDR3 bases are TGTGCCAGCTCACCCCTCGTGAGGACGGATAATTCACCCCTCCACTTT. Its protein product is CASSPLVRTDNSPLHF. The chain couples TRBV18 to TRBJ1-6; D uncertain. CDR3 size: 16 residues. Germline CDR1 reads KGHSH; CDR2 reads LQKENI. Trimming pared 3 bases from V and 5 bases from J, leaving 14 bases between.

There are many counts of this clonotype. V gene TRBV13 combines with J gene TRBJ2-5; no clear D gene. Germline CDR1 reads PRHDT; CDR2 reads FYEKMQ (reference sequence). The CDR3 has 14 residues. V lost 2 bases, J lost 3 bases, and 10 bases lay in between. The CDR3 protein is CASSLRGSKETQYF. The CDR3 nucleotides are TGTGCCAGCAGCTTACGAGGCAGTAAAGAGACCCAGTACTTC.

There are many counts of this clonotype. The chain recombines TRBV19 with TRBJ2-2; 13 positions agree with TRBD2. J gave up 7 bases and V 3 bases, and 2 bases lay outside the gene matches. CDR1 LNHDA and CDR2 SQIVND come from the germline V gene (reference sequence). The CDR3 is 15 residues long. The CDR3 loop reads CASSIGLAGVGELFF. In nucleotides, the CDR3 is TGTGCCAGTAGTATCGGACTAGCGGGAGTCGGGGAGCTGTTTTTT.

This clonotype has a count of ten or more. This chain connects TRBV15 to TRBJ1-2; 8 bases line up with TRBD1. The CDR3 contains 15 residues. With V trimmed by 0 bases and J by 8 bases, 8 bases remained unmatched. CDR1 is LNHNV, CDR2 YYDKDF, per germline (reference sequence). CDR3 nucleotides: TGTGCCACCAGCAGAGATAACAGGGGGATCGGCGGCTACACCTTC. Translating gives CATSRDNRGIGGYTF.

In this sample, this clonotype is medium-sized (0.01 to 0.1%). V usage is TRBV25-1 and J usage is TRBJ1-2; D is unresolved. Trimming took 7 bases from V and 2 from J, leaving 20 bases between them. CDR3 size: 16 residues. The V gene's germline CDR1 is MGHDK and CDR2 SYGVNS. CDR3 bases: TGTGCCAGCACCCGTGGAGAGGGCACCGGGAACTATGGCTACACCTTC. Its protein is CASTRGEGTGNYGYTF.